The TCR beta chain described here comes from a study of blood T cell repertoires in COVID-19. The germline gives CDR1 SGHDT, CDR2 YYEEEE. Trimming took 4 bases from V and 0 from J, leaving 11 bases between them. CDR3 length: 14 amino acids. Repertoires were generated with immunoSEQ multiplex PCR, while TCRdb's copy carries only in-frame clones and drops some. The table has some 270,000 clones, roughly 85% seen once. This clone was seen only once. This rearrangement joins TRBV5-6 to TRBJ2-7, with D possibly matching TRBD1 (5 bases). The TCR was taken from a woman between 50 and 59 years old who had been exposed to COVID-19. What was sequenced was PBMCs or T cells enriched from blood (not recorded which). The CDR3 sequence: CASSVTGSSYEQYF. Written as DNA, the CDR3 is TGTGCCAGCAGCGTAACAGGCAGCTCCTACGAGCAGTACTTC.